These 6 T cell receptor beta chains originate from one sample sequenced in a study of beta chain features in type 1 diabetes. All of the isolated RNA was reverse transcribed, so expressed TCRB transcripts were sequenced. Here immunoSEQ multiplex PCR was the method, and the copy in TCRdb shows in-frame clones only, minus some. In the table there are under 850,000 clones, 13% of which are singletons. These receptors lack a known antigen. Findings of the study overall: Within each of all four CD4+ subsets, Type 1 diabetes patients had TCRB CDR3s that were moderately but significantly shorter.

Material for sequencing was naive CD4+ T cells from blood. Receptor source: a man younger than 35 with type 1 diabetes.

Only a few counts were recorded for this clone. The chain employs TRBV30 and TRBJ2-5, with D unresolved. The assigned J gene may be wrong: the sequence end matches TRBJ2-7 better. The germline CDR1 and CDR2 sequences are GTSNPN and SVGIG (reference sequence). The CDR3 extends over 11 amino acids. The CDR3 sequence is CAWSRDDEQYF. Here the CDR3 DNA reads TGTGCCTGGAGCCGTGACGACGAGCAGTACTTC.

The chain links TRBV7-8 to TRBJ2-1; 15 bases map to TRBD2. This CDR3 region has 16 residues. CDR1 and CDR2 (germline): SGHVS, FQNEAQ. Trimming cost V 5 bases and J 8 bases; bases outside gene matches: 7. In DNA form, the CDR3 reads TGTGCCAGCAGCACCGGGACTAGCGGGGGGAGGTATGAGCAGTTCTTC. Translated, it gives CASSTGTSGGRYEQFF.

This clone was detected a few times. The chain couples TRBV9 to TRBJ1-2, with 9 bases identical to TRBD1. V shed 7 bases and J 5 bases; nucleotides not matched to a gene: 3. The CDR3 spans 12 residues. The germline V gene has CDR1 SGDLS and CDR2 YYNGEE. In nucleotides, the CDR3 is TGTGCCAGCGGACAGGGGAGGTATGGCTACACCTTC. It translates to CASGQGRYGYTF.

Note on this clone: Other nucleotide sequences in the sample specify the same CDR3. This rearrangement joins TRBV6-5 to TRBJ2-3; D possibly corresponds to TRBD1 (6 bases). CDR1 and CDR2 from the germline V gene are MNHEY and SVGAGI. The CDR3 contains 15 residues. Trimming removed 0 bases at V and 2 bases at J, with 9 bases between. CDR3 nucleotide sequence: TGTGCCAGCAGTTACTCGGGGGCGTTCACAGATACGCAGTATTTT. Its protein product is CASSYSGAFTDTQYF.

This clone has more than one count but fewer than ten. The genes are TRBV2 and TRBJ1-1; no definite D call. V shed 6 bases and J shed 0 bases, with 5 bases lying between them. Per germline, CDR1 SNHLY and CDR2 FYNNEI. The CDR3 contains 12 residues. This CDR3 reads CASRGMNTEAFF. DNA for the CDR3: TGTGCCAGCAGGGGTATGAACACTGAAGCTTTCTTT.

The chain's CDR3 is CASSLDEAYGYTF. The CDR3 nucleotides read TGTGCCAGCAGTCTGGATGAGGCCTATGGCTACACCTTC. V is TRBV2 and J is TRBJ1-2; D is unresolved. Germline V CDR1 and CDR2: SNHLY, FYNNEI. The length of the CDR3 is 13 residues. Trimming pared 5 bases from V and 4 bases from J, leaving 11 bases between.